The subject of this entry is one T cell receptor (beta chain). A read error may produce the germline difference seen at one junction end. The CDR3 consists of 13 residues. The germline V gene encodes CDR1 LNHNV and CDR2 YYDKDF (reference sequence). The entry originates in a study of technical replicates of blood from several donors. TCRdb's copy holds only in-frame clones and misses some; the assay was immunoSEQ multiplex PCR. The sample comprises 45,000 to 60,000 clones, over 85% of which are singletons, and about 2.9% rests with the top ten. The gene calls are TRBV15 and TRBJ2-1, with D possibly matching TRBD2 (6 bases). The sequenced material came from PBMCs. The sequence derives from a human donor in good health. Some clones in this sample may be carry-over from other donors' samples. CDR3 region: CATSRDLGTGSLF. CDR3 bases: TGTGCCACCAGCAGAGACCTCGGGACTGGTTCCCTCTTC.